This TCR beta chain emerged from a study of blood T cell repertoires in COVID-19. Study context: Sites in the United States, Italy and Spain provided acute and convalescent COVID-19 samples.

V dropped 10 bases and J dropped 3; count of bases not matched to a gene: 25. CDR1 is MDHEN and CDR2 is SYDVKM in the germline V gene. The CDR3 is made up of 19 amino acids. Grouping used clinical history reported by participants in a survey and questionnaire. Only in-frame clones appear in the TCRdb table, and some are missing; sequencing was by immunoSEQ multiplex PCR. Of 340,000 or so clones detected, 80% to 90% appear once; the ten largest clones hold approximately 4.4%. The V call is TRBV28, the J call TRBJ1-1, with 8 bases fitting TRBD1. Sequencing input: PBMCs or T cells enriched from blood (not recorded which). The sequence was obtained from a woman aged 40 to 49 with acute COVID-19. The CDR3 nucleotides read TGTGCCACGCAAACACCGGGACAGGCCCTATGGAGGGGTCACACTGAAGCTTTCTTT. It translates to CATQTPGQALWRGHTEAFF.